The rows below give T cell receptor beta chains drawn from one sample of a study of blood T cell repertoires in COVID-19. Sequenced by immunoSEQ multiplex PCR; TCRdb stores in-frame clones only, minus some. The table shows 200,000 or so clones, with approximately 90% occurring only once. The sample was PBMCs or T cells enriched from blood (not recorded which). Receptors originate from a woman under 40 who had recovered from COVID-19. Both conserved end residues are part of each CDR3. A D gene is named only where the DNA matches it firmly. Size tells how often a clone was seen (once, few, many) or the class of an expanded clone, and some rows leave it out.

cdr3_aa | cdr3_nt | j_call | v_call | clone_size | d_call
CASSLVSGGGYGYTF | TGTGCCAGCAGCTTGGTTTCAGGGGGCGGCTATGGCTACACCTTC | TRBJ1-2 | TRBV5-6 | NA | TRBD1
CASSRNNYEQYF | TGTGCCAGCTCACGTAATAACTACGAGCAGTACTTC | TRBJ2-7 | TRBV18 | NA | NA
CASSQDRATNTGELFF | TGTGCCAGCAGCCAAGATCGAGCGACGAACACCGGGGAGCTGTTTTTT | TRBJ2-2 | TRBV4-2 | NA | NA
CASSSGTSIVFYEQYF | TGCGCCAGCAGCTCGGGGACTAGCATTGTATTCTACGAGCAGTACTTC | TRBJ2-7 | TRBV5-1 | NA | TRBD2
CASSLGPTENYGYTF | TGCGCCAGCAGCTTGGGACCAACAGAGAACTATGGCTACACCTTC | TRBJ1-2 | TRBV5-1 | few | NA
CASSLRGQGFYYGYTF | TGTGCCAGCAGCTTGAGGGGACAGGGGTTTTACTATGGCTACACCTTC | TRBJ1-2 | TRBV5-4 | NA | TRBD1
CASSLEAFNYGYTF | TGTGCCAGCAGCTTGGAAGCGTTTAACTATGGCTACACCTTC | TRBJ1-2 | TRBV5-4 | NA | NA
CASSQGGLDSSNGYTF | TGCGCCAGCAGCCAAGGGGGGTTGGACAGCTCAAATGGCTACACCTTC | TRBJ1-2 | TRBV4-3 | NA | NA
CAIAARTGDYEQYF | TGCGCCATCGCCGCTCGGACAGGGGACTACGAGCAGTACTTC | TRBJ2-7 | TRBV23-1 | NA | TRBD1
CASSEGQGFYEQYF | TGTGCCAGCAGTGAAGGTCAGGGATTCTACGAGCAGTACTTC | TRBJ2-7 | TRBV6-1 | NA | NA
CASSQGTQNSNQPQHF | TGTGCCAGCTCACAAGGGACACAGAATAGCAATCAGCCCCAGCATTTT | TRBJ1-5 | TRBV18 | NA | NA
CASSLLTGATGELFF | TGTGCCAGCAGCTTATTGACAGGGGCCACCGGGGAGCTGTTTTTT | TRBJ2-2 | TRBV7-6 | NA | TRBD1
CASSLMVAKKNTEAFF | TGTGCCAGCAGTTTAATGGTTGCGAAAAAGAACACTGAAGCTTTCTTT | TRBJ1-1 | TRBV28 | NA | NA
CASSLYRGSTDTQYF | TGTGCCAGCAGCCTTTACAGGGGAAGCACAGATACGCAGTATTTT | TRBJ2-3 | TRBV7-9 | NA | TRBD1
CASREQGSSYEQYF | TGTGCCAGCAGGGAACAGGGTTCATCCTACGAGCAGTACTTC | TRBJ2-7 | TRBV2 | NA | NA
CASSDPLGSGGPRSYQETQYF | TGTGCCAGCAGCGATCCGTTGGGTAGCGGGGGGCCACGATCGTACCAAGAGACCCAGTACTTC | TRBJ2-5 | TRBV13 | NA | TRBD2
CASSVGTGLTEAFF | TGTGCCAGCAGCGTCGGGACAGGGCTTACTGAAGCTTTCTTT | TRBJ1-1 | TRBV9 | NA | TRBD1
CASSDERVAGYTF | TGTGCCAGCAGTGACGAGAGAGTAGCTGGCTACACCTTC | TRBJ1-2 | TRBV2 | once | NA
CASSGELPSNQPQHF | TGTGCCAGTAGTGGGGAGTTACCTAGCAATCAGCCCCAGCATTTT | TRBJ1-5 | TRBV19 | NA | NA
CTTRGGLGQETQYF | TGCACTACGCGGGGGGGCTTGGGGCAAGAGACCCAGTACTTC | TRBJ2-5 | TRBV29-1 | NA | TRBD2
CASSYGDSASYGYTF | TGTGCCAGCAGCTACGGGGACAGCGCGAGTTATGGCTACACCTTC | TRBJ1-2 | TRBV5-8 | NA | TRBD1
CASSAEVFATQYF | TGTGCCAGTAGTGCGGAAGTCTTTGCGACCCAGTACTTC | TRBJ2-5 | TRBV19 | NA | NA
CASSIGAGGVKQYF | TGTGCCAGTAGTATAGGGGCAGGGGGTGTGAAGCAGTACTTC | TRBJ2-7 | TRBV19 | NA | TRBD1
CATGLAKNIQYF | TGTGCCACAGGGCTAGCCAAAAACATTCAGTACTTC | TRBJ2-4 | TRBV7-9 | NA | NA
CASSFPRGQGLNTIYF | TGTGCCAGCAGTTTCCCGAGGGGACAGGGACTCAACACCATATATTTT | TRBJ1-3 | TRBV6-6 | NA | TRBD1
CASSLRTGGGTDTQYF | TGTGCCAGCAGCTTAAGAACAGGGGGGGGTACAGATACGCAGTATTTT | TRBJ2-3 | TRBV11-3 | NA | NA
CASSFDSYRGQETQYF | TGTGCCAGCAGCTTCGACTCCTACAGGGGCCAAGAGACCCAGTACTTC | TRBJ2-5 | TRBV7-8 | NA | TRBD1
CASSPGQYNEQFF | TGTGCCAGCAGCCCAGGACAGTACAATGAGCAGTTCTTC | TRBJ2-1 | TRBV7-8 | NA | NA
CAISGKDSSYEQYF | TGTGCCATCAGTGGGAAGGACAGTTCCTACGAGCAGTACTTC | TRBJ2-7 | TRBV10-3 | NA | NA
CASSQETTVRGGNTIYF | TGCGCCAGCAGCCAAGAGACGACGGTACGGGGTGGAAACACCATATATTTT | TRBJ1-3 | TRBV4-3 | NA | NA
CASSQGQAHYGYTF | TGTGCCAGCAGCCAAGGGCAGGCACACTATGGCTACACCTTC | TRBJ1-2 | TRBV14 | NA | NA
CAVGERAGGMNTEAFF | TGTGCCGTGGGAGAGAGGGCAGGTGGTATGAACACTGAAGCTTTCTTT | TRBJ1-1 | TRBV10-3 | NA | NA
CASSPLTGKIHPGNTIYF | TGTGCCAGCAGTCCATTAACAGGAAAAATACACCCTGGAAACACCATATATTTT | TRBJ1-3 | TRBV3-1/TRBV3-2 | NA | NA
CASSRDSYNSPLHF | TGTGCCTCCTCCCGGGACAGCTATAATTCACCCCTCCACTTT | TRBJ1-6 | TRBV6-4 | few | TRBD1
CASPCNAPYGYTF | TGTGCCAGTCCTTGTAATGCGCCATATGGCTACACCTTC | TRBJ1-2 | TRBV6-7 | NA | NA
CASSRRTGPYNEQFF | TGTGCCAGTAGTCGCAGGACAGGGCCCTACAATGAGCAGTTCTTC | TRBJ2-1 | TRBV19 | NA | TRBD1
CASSQGRVNSPLHF | TGTGCCAGCAGCCAAGGACGGGTTAATTCACCCCTCCACTTT | TRBJ1-6 | TRBV14 | NA | NA
CASSTGQGREPDTQYF | TGTGCCAGCAGTACGGGACAGGGAAGGGAACCAGATACGCAGTATTTT | TRBJ2-3 | TRBV11-2 | NA | TRBD1
CAISEGGHPFTEAFF | TGTGCCATCAGTGAAGGGGGACACCCTTTCACTGAAGCTTTCTTT | TRBJ1-1 | TRBV10-3 | NA | NA
CASSLQGTNTGELFF | TGTGCCAGTAGCCTACAGGGGACTAACACCGGGGAGCTGTTTTTT | TRBJ2-2 | TRBV19 | NA | NA
CASSPGGWQGNTIYF | TGTGCCAGCAGCCCCGGAGGGTGGCAGGGAAACACCATATATTTT | TRBJ1-3 | TRBV6-5 | once | NA
CASSIPEDTYQPQHF | TGTGCCAGTAGTATACCCGAGGACACTTATCAGCCCCAGCATTTT | TRBJ1-5 | TRBV19 | once | NA
CASSLGQGSYNEQFF | TGCGCCAGCAGCTTGGGACAGGGGTCCTACAATGAGCAGTTCTTC | TRBJ2-1 | TRBV5-1 | NA | TRBD1
CASSLTVDGYGYTF | TGTGCCAGCAGCTTGACAGTCGACGGCTATGGCTACACCTTC | TRBJ1-2 | TRBV5-6 | NA | NA
CASSQGGGDGTQFF | TGTGCCAGCAGCCAGGGAGGTGGGGATGGCACCCAGTTCTTC | TRBJ2-1 | TRBV4-2 | NA | NA
CASSQNWGENTEAFF | TGTGCCAGCAGCCAGAACTGGGGGGAGAACACTGAAGCTTTCTTT | TRBJ1-1 | TRBV7-9 | NA | NA
CATSRDLGGMTEAFF | TGTGCCACCAGCAGAGATCTCGGGGGGATGACTGAAGCTTTCTTT | TRBJ1-1 | TRBV15 | NA | NA
CASSLVQGNNQPQHF | TGTGCCAGCAGCTTAGTACAGGGGAACAATCAGCCCCAGCATTTT | TRBJ1-5 | TRBV7-2 | NA | TRBD1
CASSASPSGGTGELFF | TGTGCCAGCAGCGCGAGTCCTAGCGGGGGTACCGGGGAGCTGTTTTTT | TRBJ2-2 | TRBV11-3 | NA | TRBD2
CASSILSTYSNQPQHF | TGTGCCAGTAGTATACTTTCGACTTATAGCAATCAGCCCCAGCATTTT | TRBJ1-5 | TRBV19 | NA | NA
CASSLEDRGSYEQYF | TGTGCCAGCAGCTTAGAGGACAGGGGATCCTACGAGCAGTACTTC | TRBJ2-7 | TRBV7-6 | NA | TRBD1
CASSPRIENTGELFF | TGTGCCAGCTCACCCAGGATAGAGAACACCGGGGAGCTGTTTTTT | TRBJ2-2 | TRBV18 | NA | NA
CASMGLAFSTDTQYF | TGTGCCAGCATGGGACTAGCTTTCAGCACAGATACGCAGTATTTT | TRBJ2-3 | TRBV4-2 | NA | TRBD2
CASSESSYEQFF | TGCGCCAGCAGCGAATCTAGCTATGAGCAGTTCTTC | TRBJ2-1 | TRBV5-1 | NA | NA
CASSISSAGELFF | TGTGCCAGTAGTATTTCAAGCGCCGGGGAGCTGTTTTTT | TRBJ2-2 | TRBV19 | NA | NA
CASSLTLINYNEQFF | TGTGCCAGCAGCTTGACTCTCATCAACTACAATGAGCAGTTCTTC | TRBJ2-1 | TRBV5-5 | NA | NA
CASSPAKGASYEQYF | TGTGCCAGCAGCCCGGCGAAGGGGGCATCCTACGAGCAGTACTTC | TRBJ2-7 | TRBV7-7 | NA | TRBD1
CASSTGQGIYEQYF | TGCGCCAGCAGCACGGGACAGGGCATCTACGAGCAGTACTTC | TRBJ2-7 | TRBV5-1 | NA | TRBD1
CASSLGPGPGNTIYF | TGTGCCAGCAGCTTAGGTCCAGGCCCTGGAAACACCATATATTTT | TRBJ1-3 | TRBV7-2 | few | NA